Presented here are 6 T cell receptor beta chains from one specimen sequenced in a study of cytotoxic CD8 clonotypes in ibrutinib-treated CLL. Clones were read by immunoSEQ multiplex PCR, and TCRdb kept only the in-frame ones, dropping some. Found here are 65,000 to 85,000 clones, approximately 87% of them singletons; the top ten hold about 38%. The sample consisted of PBMCs, taken after 24 months of ibrutinib treatment. These receptors all come from a human donor with chronic lymphocytic leukemia.

This sequence joins TRBV19 and TRBJ2-7; 9 positions agree with TRBD1. Germline CDR1 and CDR2: LNHDA and SQIVND (reference sequence). The CDR3 is 13 residues long. The J segment lost 5 bases and the V segment lost 4 bases, leaving 3 bases of the junction unmatched. The CDR3 bases are TGTGCCAGTAGTAACACAGGGGGCAACGAGCAGTACTTC. As protein: CASSNTGGNEQYF.

The genes are TRBV5-4 and TRBJ2-7, with 7 bases aligning to TRBD1. Losses at the gene ends were 4 bases for V and 1 base for J; bases not matched to a gene: 5. The CDR3 has 14 residues. Per germline, CDR1 SGHNT and CDR2 YYREEE (reference sequence). The CDR3, as DNA: TGTGCCAGCAGCCTGGACAGGAGATCCTACGAGCAGTACTTC. It yields the protein CASSLDRRSYEQYF. The full variable domain, in which reference TRBV5-4 and TRBJ2-7 provide the parts outside the CDR3, is ETGVTQSPTHLIKTRGQQVTLRCSSQSGHNTVSWYQQALGQGPQFIFQYYREEENGRGNFPPRFSGLQFPNYSSELNVNALELDDSALYLCASSLDRRSYEQYFGPGTRLTVT.

V is TRBV6-1 and J is TRBJ2-1; D is unresolved. The CDR3 totals 15 residues. Per the germline V gene, CDR1 is MNHNS and CDR2 is SASEGT. V gave up 1 base and J gave up 2 bases, with 9 bases separating them. CDR3 coding DNA: TGTGCCAGCAGTGAAGGATTGGGTGCCTACAATGAGCAGTTCTTC. Its protein is CASSEGLGAYNEQFF.

The genes are TRBV15 and TRBJ2-1, with a weak D call TRBD2 (6 bases). Germline CDR1 is LNHNV and CDR2 is YYDKDF (reference sequence). CDR3 length: 16 residues. The V and J ends lost 0 bases and 9 bases respectively, with 18 bases between them. DNA for the CDR3: TGTGCCACCAGCAGAGATATGGGCTTGGGGGGTGGTGAGCAGTTCTTC. Amino acid sequence: CATSRDMGLGGGEQFF.

The chain uses TRBV6-1 and TRBJ2-7; D is tentatively TRBD1 or TRBD2 (7 bases each). The germline CDR1 and CDR2 sequences are MNHNS and SASEGT. The CDR3 covers 14 residues. Trimming shortened V by 6 bases and J by 9 bases, and 21 bases separated the two germline ends. DNA for the CDR3: TGTGCCAGCAGCGGAGCGGGACAGCCGGTGGGGCAGTACTTC. Residues: CASSGAGQPVGQYF.

The V call is TRBV29-1, the J call TRBJ2-1; unclear D gene. There are 14 residues in the CDR3. V lost 7 bases and J lost 5, with 18 bases in between. CDR1 SQVTM and CDR2 ANQGSEA come from the germline V gene. The CDR3 here is CSAKTPFADNEQFF. The CDR3 DNA is TGCAGCGCTAAGACCCCCTTTGCCGACAATGAGCAGTTCTTC.